This TCR beta chain was observed in a study of vaccination and CD4 T cells after COVID-19. Study background: A vaccine, either BNT162b2 or mRNA-1273, was given to participants in two doses. Sampling that followed vaccination took place a median approximately 76 days after dose two, within a range of 14 to 241. The stimulating agents, overlapping spike peptides, came from SARS-CoV-2, HCoV-NL63, HCoV-OC43 and HCoV-229E.

As to treatment: roughly 10-day PBMC culture with coronavirus spike peptide pools or control peptides (ViraFEST assay). Unexposed donor CD4+ T cells predated the COVID-19 pandemic, collected 2011-2018. This CDR3 spans 13 amino acids. Looked up from germline, CDR1 is DFQATT and CDR2 is SNEGSKA (reference sequence). Trimming removed 0 bases from V and 4 bases from J, with 9 bases in between. The study sequenced cultured CD4+ T cell DNA using the Oncomine TCR Beta short-read assay. DNA came from CD4+ T cells after culture. TCRdb passed the PCR reads through MiXCR, listing each CDR3 protein once. The sample lists several thousand distinct CDR3 sequences, around 30% occurring once. The table lists this clonotype with a few counts. Antigen unknown.

This sequence was found in a human donor in good health. This chain connects TRBV20-1 to TRBJ1-2; D gene ambiguous. The sequenced sample consisted of CD4+ T cells from blood, cultured in vitro. CDR3 DNA: TGCAGTGCTAGAGATCCGTCCAGCTATGGCTACACCTTC. Its translation: CSARDPSSYGYTF.